The 26 T cell receptor beta chains presented below share a single source sample, sequenced in a study of cytomegalovirus exposure and HLA in healthy donors (dated by TCRdb to 2016 to 2017). Library construction relied on the immunoSEQ multiplex PCR assay. TCRdb's version of the immuneACCESS table is confined to in-frame rearrangements and falls short of the full clone set. An unresolved V gene accounts for under half of the shortfall where checked; the remainder is of unknown origin. This sample has some 110,000 clones in its table, and 75% to 90% of those were observed once. The ten largest account for about 4.1% of the sample. Sequencing input: PBMCs. These receptors all come from a man between 18 and 29 years old in good health and CMV-seropositive.

The V gene is TRBV7-2, the J gene TRBJ2-7, with D hard to call. This CDR3 comprises 12 residues. Deletions cut 5 bases from V and 5 bases from J, with 10 bases between. Germline V lookup: CDR1 SGHTA, CDR2 FQGNSA. The CDR3 DNA is TGTGCCAGCAGCCTCCAGAGGAACGAGCAGTACTTC. This encodes CASSLQRNEQYF.

The rearrangement joins TRBV7-2 to TRBJ2-7; 11 bases line up with TRBD1. The germline gives CDR1 SGHTA, CDR2 FQGNSA. The CDR3 is made up of 15 amino acids. J was trimmed by 0 bases and V by 3 bases; bases with no gene match: 1. CDR3 loop: CASSFGQGASYEQYF. In nucleotides, the CDR3 is TGTGCCAGCAGCTTCGGACAGGGGGCCTCCTACGAGCAGTACTTC. Drawing the rest from reference TRBV7-2 and TRBJ2-7, the complete variable domain is GAGVSQSPSNKVTEKGKDVELRCDPISGHTALYWYRQSLGQGLEFLIYFQGNSAPDKSGLPSDRFSAERTGGSVSTLTIQRTQQEDSAVYLCASSFGQGASYEQYFGPGTRLTVT.

The chain uses TRBV15 and TRBJ2-1; 10 nucleotides align to TRBD2. This CDR3 contains 17 residues. Germline V lookup: CDR1 LNHNV, CDR2 YYDKDF (reference sequence). J was trimmed by 8 bases and V by 5 bases; bases with no gene match: 15. As DNA, the CDR3 is TGTGCCACCAGCCCTAATCCACTAGCGGGACTGGGGGATGAGCAGTTCTTC. Its translation: CATSPNPLAGLGDEQFF.

The chain joins TRBV28 to TRBJ2-7; D possibly corresponds to TRBD1 (6 bases). The CDR3 loop spans 14 amino acids. The V gene lost 2 bases and the J gene lost 3 bases, with 11 bases spanning the gap. In germline, CDR1 is MDHEN, CDR2 SYDVKM. The CDR3 protein is CASSLPGQFYEQYF. DNA for the CDR3: TGTGCCAGCAGTTTACCCGGACAGTTCTACGAGCAGTACTTC.

The V and J genes are TRBV6-5 and TRBJ1-2, with 7 positions matching TRBD1. Germline CDR1 MNHEY, CDR2 SVGAGI. V lost 2 bases, J lost 8 bases, and 8 bases stayed unmatched. The CDR3 covers 14 residues. The CDR3 nucleotides read TGTGCCAGCAGTTACCGCGACAGGGTGGGGGGCTACACCTTC. Protein product: CASSYRDRVGGYTF.

The chain has TRBV27 and TRBJ2-4, with 14 nucleotides matching TRBD2. The CDR3 has 19 residues. From germline, CDR1 is MNHEY and CDR2 SMNVEV (reference sequence). V trimming: 0 bases; J trimming: 2 bases; junction bases outside the gene matches: 6. DNA of the CDR3: TGTGCCAGCAGTTTATCACCCGGACTAGCGGGGGGATCCAAAAACATTCAGTACTTC. Translation: CASSLSPGLAGGSKNIQYF.

This chain joins TRBV5-4 and TRBJ1-1, with 7 nucleotides matching TRBD1. This CDR3 comprises 15 residues. From germline, CDR1 is SGHNT and CDR2 YYREEE (reference sequence). The V gene end was trimmed by 4 bases and the J gene end by 1 base; junction bases not matched to a gene: 7. The CDR3 protein is CASSDGGGANTEAFF. CDR3 in DNA: TGTGCCAGCAGCGACGGAGGGGGCGCGAACACTGAAGCTTTCTTT.

The rearrangement uses TRBV29-1 and TRBJ2-7; D perhaps matches TRBD1 (6 bases). Germline-derived CDR1 and CDR2 are SQVTM and ANQGSEA. The CDR3 runs 13 residues. The germline V and J ends were trimmed by 4 bases and 3 bases, with 13 bases remaining between them. This CDR3 reads CSVGQDVIYEQYF. CDR3 sequence (DNA): TGCAGCGTTGGACAGGATGTAATCTACGAGCAGTACTTC.

The rearrangement uses TRBV6-5 and TRBJ2-1; 8 positions agree with TRBD2. Trimming cost V 4 bases and J 9 bases; bases outside gene matches: 8. The CDR3 consists of 14 residues. Germline values: CDR1 MNHEY, CDR2 SVGAGI. The CDR3, as DNA: TGTGCCAGCAGTTTGACGAGCGGGGGAGCTGAGCAGTTCTTC. This gives the protein CASSLTSGGAEQFF.

This sequence joins TRBV2 and TRBJ2-3; 15 nucleotides match TRBD2. J lost 2 bases, V lost 6 bases, and 9 bases had no gene match. In germline, CDR1 is SNHLY, CDR2 FYNNEI. CDR3 size: 18 residues. In DNA, the CDR3 is TGTGCCAGCAGCGGACTAGCGGGGGGGAATCCCTCCACAGATACGCAGTATTTT. Its translation is CASSGLAGGNPSTDTQYF.

This chain joins TRBV9 and TRBJ2-1; D possibly corresponds to TRBD1 (6 bases). The V gene's germline CDR1 is SGDLS and CDR2 YYNGEE. Trimming stripped 0 bases from V and 3 bases from J, with 7 bases between. This CDR3 is 14 amino acids long. CDR3 coding DNA: TGTGCCAGCAGCGTAGGGACAGTCTACAATGAGCAGTTCTTC. It encodes CASSVGTVYNEQFF. Complete variable domain (other parts from reference TRBV9 and TRBJ2-1): DSGVTQTPKHLITATGQRVTLRCSPRSGDLSVYWYQQSLDQGLQFLIQYYNGEERAKGNILERFSAQQFPDLHSELNLSSLELGDSALYFCASSVGTVYNEQFFGPGTRLTVL.

The genes are TRBV11-2 and TRBJ1-4; possible D gene TRBD1, 6 bases. This CDR3 contains 14 residues. The germline CDR1 and CDR2 sequences are SGHAT and FQNNGV. V was pared by 3 bases and J by 4 bases, with 9 bases between. The CDR3 reads CASSFGQNNEKLFF. Here the CDR3 DNA reads TGTGCCAGCAGCTTCGGACAGAATAATGAAAAACTGTTTTTT.

The V call is TRBV28, the J call TRBJ2-1; no clear D gene. This CDR3 comprises 9 residues. The V end lost 3 bases, the J end lost 16 bases, and 7 bases lay between the germline ends. Germline CDR1 reads MDHEN; CDR2 reads SYDVKM. As DNA, the CDR3 is TGTGCCAGCAGTTTCCCCTTTTTCTTC. Encoded protein: CASSFPFFF.

This chain connects TRBV15 to TRBJ2-1, with a weak D call TRBD1 (5 bases). Germline V gene sequence: CDR1 LNHNV, CDR2 YYDKDF (reference sequence). V was trimmed by 8 bases and J by 1 base, leaving 15 bases between them. The CDR3 consists of 15 residues. CDR3 sequence reads: CATARQQVSYNEQFF. As DNA, the CDR3 is TGTGCCACCGCTCGACAGCAAGTGTCCTACAATGAGCAGTTCTTC.

The V and J genes are TRBV27 and TRBJ2-1; 16 nucleotides line up with TRBD2. This CDR3 comprises 17 residues. The junction had 8 bases not matched to a gene; V was cut back by 8 bases and J by 4 bases. Germline V gives CDR1 MNHEY, CDR2 SMNVEV (reference sequence). CDR3 DNA sequence: TGTGCCAGCGTGGGACTAGCGGGGGGGCCGGGTTACAATGAGCAGTTCTTC. This codes for CASVGLAGGPGYNEQFF.

The chain combines TRBV18 with TRBJ2-7, with 7 bases matching TRBD1. Trimming took 3 bases from V and 2 from J; bases not matched to a gene: 10. Per germline, CDR1 KGHSH and CDR2 LQKENI. The CDR3 spans 16 residues. CDR3 sequence reads: CASSPKVRDRPYEQYF. The CDR3 nucleotides are TGTGCCAGCTCACCCAAAGTCCGGGACAGACCCTACGAGCAGTACTTC.

The V and J genes are TRBV10-3 and TRBJ2-2, with 10 nucleotides matching TRBD1. This CDR3 region has 16 residues. The trim removed 6 bases at V and 6 bases at J, leaving 10 bases unmatched. CDR1 ENHRY and CDR2 SYGVKD come from the germline V gene. The CDR3 DNA sequence: TGTGCCATCAGCTCCGGGACAGGGGCCCTCGCCGGGGAGCTGTTTTTT. Its translation is CAISSGTGALAGELFF.

The genes are TRBV29-1 and TRBJ1-4; weak D call: TRBD1 (6 bases). The germline CDR1 and CDR2 sequences are SQVTM and ANQGSEA. Trimming took 4 bases from V and 0 from J, leaving 12 bases between them. The CDR3 is made up of 15 amino acids. DNA of the CDR3: TGCAGCGTTGGTGAGGGGACAACAACTAATGAAAAACTGTTTTTT. Amino acids: CSVGEGTTTNEKLFF.

The chain uses TRBV1 and TRBJ2-2; TRBD2 is the table's D call and was not checked against the DNA. TRBV1 is shown as a pseudogene. The CDR3 consists of 17 residues. The CDR3 sequence: CTSSQDRTGGTTGELFF. The CDR3 coding sequence is TGCACCAGCAGCCAAGATCGGACGGGGGGTACTACCGGGGAGCTGTTTTTT.

The gene calls are TRBV4-3 and TRBJ2-1, with D hard to call. This CDR3 region has 12 residues. CDR1 is LGHNA, CDR2 YSLEER, per germline. V was shortened by 2 bases and J by 4 bases, with 3 bases between the two germline ends. DNA of the CDR3: TGCGCCAGCAGCCAACTGTACAATGAGCAGTTCTTC. Translation gives CASSQLYNEQFF.

V usage is TRBV11-2 and J usage is TRBJ2-7; 8 bases are shared with TRBD1. In germline, CDR1 is SGHAT, CDR2 FQNNGV. J gave up 3 bases and V 2 bases, and 3 bases lay outside the gene matches. The CDR3 has 14 amino acids. The CDR3 reads CASSLWDRSYEQYF. The CDR3 DNA reads as TGTGCCAGCAGCTTATGGGACAGGAGCTACGAGCAGTACTTC.

The chain employs TRBV10-3 and TRBJ1-2; 10 positions agree with TRBD1. Trimming took 9 bases from V and 4 from J; bases not matched to a gene: 8. CDR3 length: 14 residues. CDR1 and CDR2 (germline): ENHRY, SYGVKD. The CDR3, as DNA: TGTGCCATTACTACCGGGACAGGGGCCTATGGCTACACCTTC. It is translated as CAITTGTGAYGYTF.

The chain links TRBV5-4 to TRBJ1-1; no reliable D call. V lost 1 base to trimming and J lost 3 bases, with 7 bases between them. CDR1 is SGHNT, CDR2 YYREEE, per germline (reference sequence). This CDR3 spans 13 amino acids. CDR3 loop: CASSLLHYTEAFF. The CDR3, as DNA: TGTGCCAGCAGCTTGCTCCACTACACTGAAGCTTTCTTT.

The count of this clone is one. The chain has TRBV29-1 and TRBJ1-1, with D maybe TRBD1 (6 bases). The CDR3 has 16 amino acids. V was trimmed by 6 bases and J by 0 bases, leaving 20 bases between them. Germline V gene lookup returns CDR1 SQVTM and CDR2 ANQGSEA. The CDR3 DNA is TGCAGCGTGGGCCGACAGGACGCCCAGGTGAACACTGAAGCTTTCTTT. Amino acids: CSVGRQDAQVNTEAFF.

The rearrangement joins TRBV11-3 to TRBJ1-4; a weak D match, TRBD1 (5 bases). Germline CDR1 SGHNT, CDR2 YENEEA. V lost 3 bases and J lost 8, with 13 bases in between. This CDR3 spans 14 amino acids. The CDR3 nucleotides read TGTGCCAGCAGCTTCCGCAGGGTTTGCGAAAAACTGTTTTTT. As protein: CASSFRRVCEKLFF. Based on the CDR3 plus reference TRBV11-3 and TRBJ1-4, the full variable domain is EAGVVQSPRYKIIEKKQPVAFWCNPISGHNTLYWYLQNLGQGPELLIRYENEEAVDDSQLPKDRFSAERLKGVDSTLKIQPAELGDSAVYLCASSFRRVCEKLFFGSGTQLSVL.

The chain is built from TRBV11-2 and TRBJ1-2, with TRBD1 matching over 12 bases. Germline V gives CDR1 SGHAT, CDR2 FQNNGV. The CDR3 sequence is 18 residues long. V lost 1 base to trimming and J lost 4 bases; unmatched junction nucleotides: 10. The CDR3 DNA reads TGTGCCAGCAGCTTAGTAGCCCGGGACAGGGGGCGGTTCTATGGCTACACCTTC. Translated, it gives CASSLVARDRGRFYGYTF.